These T cell receptor beta chains were read from a single sample in a study of tumor-infiltrating lymphocytes in primary liver carcinoma. TCRdb analysed the multiplex PCR reads with MiXCR anew, one entry per CDR3 protein. The sample contains 100,000 or so distinct CDR3 sequences, 55% to 80% of which appear only once. Sequencing was done on a sample of liver tumor tissue from sampling region 2. The receptors originated from a woman aged 60-70 years with primary liver carcinoma and hepatitis B virus infection. The CDR3 runs from the conserved cysteine through the conserved F or W. Some rows have no size entry. The others give once, few or many, or a class for an expanded clone.

>TRBV11-2|TRBJ1-1|-
CASSPHQHGHLRLCGYEASF
>TRBV11-2|TRBJ1-3|-
CARSSPSSENTIHF
>TRBV6-5|TRBJ2-3|-
CASSYRGTSGTDTQYF
>TRBV5-1|TRBJ2-7|-
CARSSGTSVGHEQYF
>TRBV6-1|TRBJ2-5|many
CASSGARDREETQYF
>TRBV29-1|TRBJ1-2|many
CSVPQGPTGAGGYTF
>TRBV5-1|TRBJ2-3|-
CASSLSGHTSTDTQYF
>TRBV5-3|TRBJ2-1|many
CARRCVFF
>TRBV25-1|TRBJ2-7|few
CASSESGGNTYEQYF
>TRBV11-2|-|once
CASILVGITDTQHF
>TRBV18|TRBJ2-5|few
CASSPLRTGGSGETQYF
>TRBV29-1|TRBJ1-2|-
CSAWDSGQPNCGCTF
>TRBV6-5|TRBJ2-1|-
CASQRGGTNEQLF
>TRBV6-1|TRBJ2-2|few
CASSETADTGELFF
>TRBV20-1|TRBJ2-3|once
CSLVSGRGTDTQYF
>TRBV5-1|TRBJ2-7|many
CASSLEWGGTSYEQYF
>TRBV5-6|TRBJ1-5|few
CASGSRQGHQPQHF
>TRBV6-2/TRBV6-3|TRBJ2-7|-
CGSSQLEGKAGEQYF
>TRBV5-4|TRBJ1-1|many
CASSPQTEAEAFF
>TRBV12-3/TRBV12-4|TRBJ1-1|-
CASRRTDNTEAFF
>TRBV11-2|TRBJ2-1|-
CASSLGLGGYNEQFF
>TRBV28|TRBJ1-5|-
CASSSQGHGSQPQHF
>TRBV7-9|TRBJ2-3|few
CVSSLATSGSSDTQYF
>TRBV11-3|TRBJ2-1|-
CVNCSGLAGGEQFF
>TRBV11-2|TRBJ2-1|-
CASSFTPPRSSYSEQFF
>TRBV5-1|TRBJ2-6|-
CTSSDGSGIDGANVLTF
>TRBV11-3|TRBJ2-1|-
CASSLGFVGLSYNEQFF
>TRBV11-2|TRBJ1-2|-
CANSLEHTNCDYTF
>TRBV18|TRBJ1-6|few
CASSPTGSGDSPLHF
>TRBV11-2|TRBJ2-2|-
CTSSLGYKGGQGRDAWELFF
>TRBV11-2|TRBJ2-3|-
CASSLDGSSIDTQYF
>TRBV29-1|TRBJ2-7|many
CSVAPGSYEQYF
>TRBV11-2|TRBJ1-2|-
CASNTHRDGYGYAF
>TRBV30|TRBJ1-5|many
CAWVTTGSIKDQPQHF
>TRBV11-2|TRBJ2-1|-
CVSTRHGGGQGGNEQFF
>TRBV18|TRBJ2-7|-
CASSALTVRGQYEQYF
>TRBV5-5|TRBJ1-1|many
CATSGVTTEAFF
>TRBV7-9|TRBJ1-1|many
CASSPYVGAFF
>TRBV5-1|TRBJ1-5|-
CASSLDSSNQPQHF
>TRBV5-6|TRBJ1-3|many
CASSLVRDRVPYF
>TRBV4-1|TRBJ2-2|-
CASSQPTIPCGELFF
>TRBV29-1|TRBJ1-2|many
CSVEEPGYTF
>TRBV28|TRBJ2-1|many
CASSLTGLAKNEQFF
>TRBV11-1|TRBJ2-3|-
CASNLRQRTGESHF
>TRBV11-2|TRBJ2-1|-
CASNALGTGAHIEQFF
>TRBV18|TRBJ2-3|-
CASSTGRGKDTQYF
>TRBV4-1|TRBJ1-1|-
CVSSQDRRPLNTEAFF
>TRBV5-5|TRBJ2-5|-
CTTNLGATGRETQYF
>TRBV2|TRBJ2-1|-
CASNSGTGGEQFF
>TRBV4-1|TRBJ1-1|-
CASRTEDRVAESFF
>TRBV11-2|TRBJ2-4|-
CAGSLELASQAIQYF